This T cell receptor (beta chain) was retrieved from a study of blood T cell repertoires in COVID-19 (dated by TCRdb to between 2020 and 2021). A note on the overall study: The collaborator samples originated in the United States, Italy and Spain and spanned the acute and convalescent phases of COVID-19. The material from the prospective study consisted of cDNA or gDNA derived from T cells, B-cell-depleted T cells, or PBMCs. Deeply sampled blood TCRbeta repertoires from subjects exposed to, actively infected with, or recovered from COVID-19 were included in the dataset. A freely available public database, intended as a resource for researchers studying the immune response to SARS-CoV-2, is where the repertoires were released. The samples were drawn from the first 160 participants of the ongoing ImmuneRACE study and from some 1,300 subjects provided by 6 global collaborators. The sample metadata nearly always contained a de-identified subject ID, COVID-19 status, age in years and sex. HLA class I and class II types, where available, came from metadata supplied by the sample provider rather than from assay-based typing. The research as a whole found: Clinical and demographic metadata were provided uncurated, with the amount varying by source and participant.

The germline V end is reduced by 0 bases and the J end by 0 bases; junction bases left unmatched: 5. Looking up the germline V gene yields CDR1 LGHNA and CDR2 YSLEER. Its CDR3 holds 16 amino acids, cysteine through phenylalanine. Only the CDR3 part of the read is kept: 48 bases, read in frame from the first base. Each collaborating institution followed its own protocols to collect whole blood in K2EDTA tubes. For TCRbeta analysis, collaborators shipped samples in one of three forms: frozen whole blood, isolated PBMCs, or DNA extracted from either of those sample types. TCRbeta CDR3 regions were amplified from genomic DNA using the immunoSEQ Assay, a bias-controlled multiplex PCR. In the authors' own workflow: The number of nucleated cells in each sample was estimated from the amplification of reference gene primers within the assay. To quantify the absolute abundance of each unique TCRbeta CDR3 rearrangement, sequence reads were collapsed and filtered. For each sample, productive Simpson clonality was calculated as the square root of Simpson's diversity index over productive rearrangements. Here the immuneACCESS table is served through TCRdb, limited to in-frame sequences with V and J called. Missing clones are a known gap in these copies; in checked studies unresolved V genes cover under half, and the rest lacks a known reason. The D gene and trimming were derived from the DNA, and the V and J assignments and clone size from that table. The sample table holds about 87,000 clones, of which 70% to 90% were seen once. The ten largest account for about 5% of the sample.

Regarding this clone: Which antigen it targets is not known. Base qualities are missing; no much larger clone stands one base away.

The sequence was collected from a man aged 40-55 years with acute or convalescent COVID-19. This sequence uses TRBV4-3 and TRBJ2-7; TRBD1 aligns with 7 central bases. Sequencing was carried out using peripheral blood. The CDR3 region has the sequence CASSQDMTGPSYEQYF. The DNA sequence is TGCGCCAGCAGCCAAGATATGACAGGGCCCTCCTACGAGCAGTACTTC.